A selection of T cell receptor beta chains follows, all from one sample in a study of T-cell reconstitution after alpha-beta-depleted transplantation in children. Each CDR3 protein is one row after TCRdb ran MiXCR on the PCR reads. The table shows about 610,000 distinct CDR3 sequences, with roughly a tenth occurring only once. The source was PBMCs from the stem cell graft donor, collected from the stem cell graft. The origin of the receptors is a human donor who donated a stem cell graft to a child with acute myeloid leukemia. The conserved cysteine and the conserved F or W are not part of the CDR3 here.

j_call v_call cdr3_aa
TRBJ1-5 TRBV29-1 SARGELGQPQH
TRBJ2-1 TRBV11-1 ASSLRARLAGGYQSSYNEQF
TRBJ2-7 TRBV29-1 SVVGRGLPEQY
TRBJ2-7 TRBV20-1 SARGSTSGTY
TRBJ1-5 TRBV12-3/TRBV12-4 ASSLVGTGKRGNQPQH
TRBJ2-1 TRBV4-3 ASSLTRPTKRIYNEQF
TRBJ2-3 TRBV20-1 SARESEALTDTQY
TRBJ2-7 TRBV29-1 SRFTGDLMDEQY
TRBJ2-1 TRBV6-1 ASSRTGGPYNEQF
TRBJ2-7 TRBV20-1 SARERGVPSGRASEQY
TRBJ2-7 TRBV6-2/TRBV6-3 ASSYAYYEQY
TRBJ2-3 TRBV7-6 ASSSFGKGPGQKDTQY
TRBJ2-1 TRBV5-1 ATRPGGSSYNEQF
TRBJ1-5 TRBV20-1 SAIRTGAPSSQPQH
TRBJ2-3 TRBV4-2 ASSQDPLGLTDTQY
TRBJ1-5 TRBV20-1 SAGGDQPQH
TRBJ1-2 TRBV7-9 ASSLGQGDYGYT
TRBJ2-7 TRBV29-1 SVPTGGTSYEQY
TRBJ2-1 TRBV7-9 ASRATGTNEQF
TRBJ2-1 TRBV7-3 ASSPTAFNEQF
TRBJ1-5 TRBV10-3 AIKGSGASNQPQH
TRBJ1-1 TRBV20-1 SARDRTGGQGTEAF
TRBJ2-7 TRBV6-2/TRBV6-3 ASRRGMSSYEQY
TRBJ2-7 TRBV20-1 SALRLRQGAYEQY
TRBJ2-2 TRBV5-5 ASSLVLTSTGELF
TRBJ2-1 TRBV7-2 ASSSRAGGLYNEQF
TRBJ1-2 TRBV28 ASRAYLGQIHGYT
TRBJ2-1 TRBV9 ASSPGREVGEQF
TRBJ2-4 TRBV20-1 SARTGGAKNIQY